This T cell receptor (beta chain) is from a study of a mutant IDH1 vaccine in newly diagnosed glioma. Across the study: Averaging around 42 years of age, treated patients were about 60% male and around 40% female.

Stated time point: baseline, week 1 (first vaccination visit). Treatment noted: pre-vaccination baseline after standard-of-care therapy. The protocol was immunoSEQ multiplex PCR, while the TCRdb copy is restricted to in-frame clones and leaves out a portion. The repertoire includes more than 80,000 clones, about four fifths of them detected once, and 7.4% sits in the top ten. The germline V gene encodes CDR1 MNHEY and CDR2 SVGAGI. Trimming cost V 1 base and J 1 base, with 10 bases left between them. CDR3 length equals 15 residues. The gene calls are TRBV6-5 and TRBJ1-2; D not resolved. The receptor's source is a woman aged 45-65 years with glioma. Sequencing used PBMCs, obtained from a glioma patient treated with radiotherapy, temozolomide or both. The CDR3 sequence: CASSYFAPSNYGYTF. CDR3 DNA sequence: TGTGCCAGCAGTTACTTCGCGCCCAGTAACTATGGCTACACCTTC.